This T cell receptor (beta chain) was retrieved from a study of T cells in Graves' hyperthyroidism and ophthalmopathy. Study findings and constraints: Classification by a 13 V-J model distinguished ophthalmopathy from stable hyperthyroidism.

Trimming removed 4 bases from V and 0 bases from J, with 9 bases in between. Germline V gene data show CDR1 as LGHDT and CDR2 as YNNKEL (reference sequence). The CDR3 loop spans 14 amino acids. This clonotype has ten or more counts. The antigen is unknown. Authors of the study amplified TCR beta CDR3 regions from RNA transcripts. When the TCR CDR3 underwent first-round RT-PCR, the HTBI primer set was used. TCRdb passed the multiplex PCR reads through MiXCR, listing each CDR3 protein once. The repertoire has about 570,000 distinct CDR3 sequences, approximately 44% of them found once; the top ten carry 15% to 20%. Exclusion followed for patients with uncontrolled infection, other autoimmune disease, pregnancy or lactation.

The rearrangement joins TRBV3-1 to TRBJ1-2; no clear D gene. This TCR was sampled from an adult woman with Graves' disease, either hyperthyroidism or ophthalmopathy (not recorded which). The material sequenced was peripheral blood or thyroid tissue (not recorded which). The CDR3 loop is CASSPTTANYGYTF. The DNA of the CDR3 is TGTGCCAGCAGCCCTACGACGGCTAACTATGGCTACACCTTC.